The 2 T cell receptor beta chains listed next were all sequenced from one sample in a study of T cell repertoires in cytomegalovirus infection. TCRdb re-derived calls from the reads in MiXCR, one entry per CDR3 protein. The data show approximately 500,000 distinct CDR3 sequences, with 16% seen just once and roughly a quarter held by the top ten. The sequenced sample consisted of CD8+ T cells from PBMCs. All receptors derive from a human donor in good health (CMV status not recorded). Some clones in this sample may be carry-over from other donors' samples.

The CDR3 bases are TGTGCCAGCAGCCAAGTTGTGACAGGGTCTGAAGCTTTCTTT. Translating gives CASSQVVTGSEAFF. V usage is TRBV3-1 and J usage is TRBJ1-1, with TRBD1 matching 7 bases. There are 14 residues in the CDR3. Germline V lookup: CDR1 LGHDT, CDR2 YNNKEL (reference sequence). Trimming took 1 base from V and 6 from J; bases not matched to a gene: 5.

This clonotype was seen only a few times. A read error is possible here, since a much larger clone lies one base away. The chain is built from TRBV7-8 and TRBJ1-2; TRBD1 matches at 9 bases. V lost 4 bases, J lost 10 bases, and 19 bases stayed unmatched. The CDR3 has 17 amino acids. Germline assignment: CDR1 SGHVS and CDR2 FQNEAQ. In DNA form, the CDR3 reads TGTGCCAGCAGCTCACCCGGGACAGGGACCCTTCGCGATGACTACACCTTC. This sequence encodes CASSSPGTGTLRDDYTF.